Here is one T cell receptor beta chain with its context. The same CDR3 arises from other DNA sequences in this sample as well. The protocol was immunoSEQ multiplex PCR, while the TCRdb copy is restricted to in-frame clones and leaves out a portion. The sample shows approximately 730,000 clones, roughly 85% of them seen only once. This entry belongs to a study of shared T cell receptors in the human thymus. Germline values: CDR1 SGHDN, CDR2 FVKESK. This CDR3 is built from 14 residues. V gave up 3 bases and J gave up 7 bases; unmatched junction bases: 4. The sample was also reused in another study, on human thymus T cells. From that study: Finnish infants who were healthy and having corrective surgery for congenital heart defects made up the donors. Thymus specimens were resections from corrective heart surgery. Apparent skewing of V and J gene usage characterized both thymic and blood repertoires.

V usage is TRBV14 and J usage is TRBJ1-2; 11 bases map to TRBD1. This TCR was sampled from a girl under three years old with a congenital heart defect. The sequenced material came from thymocytes. The CDR3 here is CASSQPGTGGGYTF. CDR3 bases: TGTGCCAGCAGCCAGCCCGGGACAGGGGGTGGCTACACCTTC.